This TCR beta chain was found in a study of T cells in Graves' hyperthyroidism and ophthalmopathy. Study-level points and caveats: Blood also held most thyroid clonotypes expanded beyond 0.001.

This clonotype was seen ten or more times. The antigen remains unidentified. Germline loops: CDR1 KGHSH, CDR2 LQKENI. With 2 bases clipped from V and 7 bases from J, the junction kept 4 bases outside the gene matches. This CDR3 has 14 residues. RNA transcripts provided the source from which TCR beta CDR3 regions were amplified. An initial round of RT-PCR targeting the TCR CDR3 relied on the HTBI primer set. A single record per CDR3 protein comes from TCRdb applying MiXCR to the multiplex PCR reads. This table has about 160,000 distinct CDR3 sequences, about 9.4% appearing once. The chain links TRBV18 to TRBJ1-1; 10 bases agree with TRBD1. This TCR came from a woman aged 18-35 years with Graves' hyperthyroidism that later progressed to Graves' ophthalmopathy. The sample comprised blood. CDR3 in amino acids: CASSPEDRGVEAFF. For the CDR3, the DNA is TGTGCCAGCTCACCAGAGGACAGGGGGGTTGAAGCTTTCTTT.